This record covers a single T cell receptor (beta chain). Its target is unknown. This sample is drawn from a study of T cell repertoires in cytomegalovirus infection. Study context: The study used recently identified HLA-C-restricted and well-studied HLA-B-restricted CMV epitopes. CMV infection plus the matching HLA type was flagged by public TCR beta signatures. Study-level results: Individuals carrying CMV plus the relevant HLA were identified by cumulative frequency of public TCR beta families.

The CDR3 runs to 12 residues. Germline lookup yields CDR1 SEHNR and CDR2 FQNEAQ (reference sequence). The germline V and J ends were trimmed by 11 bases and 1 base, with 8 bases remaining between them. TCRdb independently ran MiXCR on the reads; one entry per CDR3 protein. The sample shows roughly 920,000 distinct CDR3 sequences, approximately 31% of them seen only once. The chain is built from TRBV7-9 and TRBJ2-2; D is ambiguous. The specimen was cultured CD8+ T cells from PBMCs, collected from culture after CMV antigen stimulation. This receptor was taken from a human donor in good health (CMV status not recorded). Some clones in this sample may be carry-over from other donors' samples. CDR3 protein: CAPEENTGELFF. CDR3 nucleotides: TGTGCCCCCGAGGAGAACACCGGGGAGCTGTTTTTT.